The T cell receptor (beta chain) described here comes from a study of blood T cell repertoires in COVID-19. Background on the study: From the United States, Italy and Spain came samples of acute and convalescent COVID-19.

The assay was immunoSEQ multiplex PCR, and TCRdb's table has in-frame clones only and misses some. The table shows 85,000 to 110,000 clones, with about 86% occurring only once. CDR1 SGHTS and CDR2 YDEGEE come from the germline V gene. The CDR3 totals 13 residues. The V and J ends lost 3 bases and 4 bases, in that order; junction bases with no gene match: 2. Sequenced material: peripheral blood. The clonotype comes from a human donor in a cohort sampled during active COVID-19. V usage is TRBV5-8 and J usage is TRBJ1-2; 8 positions match TRBD1. CDR3 loop: CASSSGQGYGYTF. The CDR3 DNA is TGTGCCAGCAGCTCAGGACAGGGCTATGGCTACACCTTC.